Below are 32 T cell receptor beta chains sequenced from a single sample in a study of PD-L1 blockade in urothelial cancer. TCRdb keeps only in-frame clones here, not all; method: immunoSEQ multiplex PCR. The sample comprises 20,000 to 25,000 clones, more than 65% of which are singletons, and about 1.6% rests with the top ten. Time point specified: peripheral blood 6 weeks after treatment start. This material consisted of PBMCs, taken around atezolizumab (anti-PD-L1) treatment. These receptors came from a man in his 70s with urothelial cancer.

V is TRBV5-1 and J is TRBJ2-5; 7 bases map to TRBD1. From germline, CDR1 is SGHRS and CDR2 YFSETQ. CDR3 size: 14 residues. J was trimmed by 2 bases and V by 4 bases; bases with no gene match: 5. CDR3 DNA sequence: TGCGCCAGCAGCCTACAGGGGAGACAAGAGACCCAGTACTTC. Protein sequence: CASSLQGRQETQYF.

The rearrangement links TRBV7-6 to TRBJ2-5, with 7 bases lining up with TRBD2. V lost 3 bases and J lost 6; bases outside the gene matches: 7. The length of the CDR3 is 14 residues. Germline V CDR1 and CDR2: SGHVS, FNYEAQ. The CDR3 protein is CASSFHLAEKTQYF. In DNA, the CDR3 is TGTGCCAGCAGCTTCCATCTAGCGGAGAAGACCCAGTACTTC.

The chain uses TRBV4-1 and TRBJ2-1, with 11 bases that match TRBD2. The J segment lost 0 bases and the V segment lost 6 bases, leaving 4 bases of the junction unmatched. This CDR3 contains 16 residues. Germline CDR1 and CDR2: MGHRA and YSYEKL. The CDR3 region has the DNA TGCGCCAGCAGAGGGGGACTAGCGGCCTCCTACAATGAGCAGTTCTTC. It specifies CASRGGLAASYNEQFF.

This clone was counted a few times. This rearrangement joins TRBV6-5 to TRBJ1-2; D might be TRBD1 (5 bases). The CDR3 covers 14 residues. V lost 2 bases and J lost 8, with 15 bases in between. Germline V gene sequence: CDR1 MNHEY, CDR2 SVGAGI. CDR3 coding DNA: TGTGCCAGCAGTTACGACAGATTGAGTGGCGGCTACACCTTC. Translating it yields CASSYDRLSGGYTF.

This chain links TRBV28 with TRBJ1-2; maybe TRBD1 (5 bases). The CDR3 spans 13 residues. V was shortened by 5 bases and J by 6 bases, with 13 bases between the two germline ends. Germline CDR1 is MDHEN and CDR2 is SYDVKM. The CDR3: CASSTGQEHGYTF. The CDR3 bases are TGTGCCAGCAGTACAGGACAAGAGCATGGCTACACCTTC.

This CDR3 reads CASSLTDEQFF. DNA of the CDR3: TGTGCCAGCAGCCTCACGGATGAGCAGTTCTTC. The chain is built from TRBV7-9 and TRBJ2-1, with no clear D. The length of the CDR3 is 11 residues. The germline V gene encodes CDR1 SEHNR and CDR2 FQNEAQ (reference sequence). V was pared by 5 bases and J by 8 bases, with 7 bases between.

This clone was counted a single time. The chain has TRBV7-8 and TRBJ1-5; TRBD1 aligns across 8 bases. Trimming took 5 bases from V and 6 from J; bases not matched to a gene: 9. There are 15 residues in the CDR3. Germline assignment: CDR1 SGHVS and CDR2 FQNEAQ. CDR3 in amino acids: CASSVLQGAGQPQHF. CDR3 sequence (DNA): TGTGCCAGCAGCGTCCTTCAGGGGGCCGGTCAGCCCCAGCATTTT. The full variable domain, with the rest looked up from reference TRBV7-8 and TRBJ1-5, is GAGVSQSPRYKVAKRGQDVALRCDPISGHVSLFWYQQALGQGPEFLTYFQNEAQLDKSGLPSDRFFAERPEGSVSTLKIQRTQQEDSAVYLCASSVLQGAGQPQHFGDGTRLSIL.

The chain is built from TRBV5-8 and TRBJ2-7, with D tentatively TRBD2 (6 bases). There are 17 residues in the CDR3. Germline V gene sequence: CDR1 SGHTS, CDR2 YDEGEE. Trimming cost V 3 bases and J 3 bases, with 22 bases left between them. The CDR3 spells CASSYGGMDALLYEQYF. The CDR3 bases are TGTGCCAGCAGCTACGGGGGAATGGACGCGCTACTCTACGAGCAGTACTTC.

The V and J genes are TRBV5-4 and TRBJ1-1; D is ambiguous. The length of the CDR3 is 15 residues. Germline assignment: CDR1 SGHNT and CDR2 YYREEE (reference sequence). Trimming left V 0 bases short and J 1 base short, with 10 bases between. Here the CDR3 DNA reads TGTGCCAGCAGCTTGGCGGGCGGAGGGAACACTGAAGCTTTCTTT. Its protein product is CASSLAGGGNTEAFF.

This chain uses TRBV11-3 with TRBJ2-7; 7 bases fit TRBD1. Germline CDR1 and CDR2: SGHNT and YENEEA. After removal of 4 bases from V and 1 base from J, the junction contained 10 bases not matched to a gene. The CDR3 is made up of 16 amino acids. The CDR3 sequence: CASSSLKDRASYEQYF. DNA for the CDR3: TGTGCCAGCAGCTCACTAAAAGACAGGGCATCCTACGAGCAGTACTTC. Full variable domain (rest looked up from reference TRBV11-3 and TRBJ2-7): EAGVVQSPRYKIIEKKQPVAFWCNPISGHNTLYWYLQNLGQGPELLIRYENEEAVDDSQLPKDRFSAERLKGVDSTLKIQPAELGDSAVYLCASSSLKDRASYEQYFGPGTRLTVT.

The V and J genes are TRBV14 and TRBJ2-1, with D possibly matching TRBD2 (5 bases). The CDR3 consists of 14 residues. Trimming removed 5 bases at V and 8 bases at J, with 16 bases between. Germline CDR1 SGHDN, CDR2 FVKESK. CDR3 nucleotides: TGTGCCAGCAGCGGCTCGATTGCCGGGGATGAGCAGTTCTTC. Its protein product is CASSGSIAGDEQFF. Looking up the rest from reference TRBV14 and TRBJ2-1 gives the full variable domain: EAGVTQFPSHSVIEKGQTVTLRCDPISGHDNLYWYRRVMGKEIKFLLHFVKESKQDESGMPNNRFLAERTGGTYSTLKVQPAELEDSGVYFCASSGSIAGDEQFFGPGTRLTVL.

The CDR3 DNA sequence: TGTGCCACCAGCGCCGGGGGGGAATCCTACAATGAGCAGTTCTTC. Amino acids: CATSAGGESYNEQFF. J is TRBJ2-1 and V is TRBV15; 8 nucleotides match TRBD2. The CDR3 is 15 amino acids. V dropped 5 bases and J dropped 1; count of bases not matched to a gene: 4. Germline CDR1 and CDR2: LNHNV and YYDKDF (reference sequence).

V gene TRBV5-5 combines with J gene TRBJ2-3; no reliable D call. This CDR3 is 16 amino acids long. Germline V lookup: CDR1 SGHKS, CDR2 YYEKEE (reference sequence). Deletions cut 0 bases from V and 6 bases from J, with 17 bases between. For the CDR3, the DNA is TGTGCCAGCAGCTTGGCCTTATTAGGAGTTATGGATACGCAGTATTTT. Its translation is CASSLALLGVMDTQYF.

The chain links TRBV5-1 to TRBJ2-2, with 7 nucleotides matching TRBD1. Germline trimming cut 4 bases from V and 4 bases from J; bases unmatched to any gene: 7. Per the germline V gene, CDR1 is SGHRS and CDR2 is YFSETQ. The CDR3 has 15 residues. Here the CDR3 DNA reads TGCGCCAGCAGCCGAACAGGGGCGGGCACCGGGGAGCTGTTTTTT. This translates into CASSRTGAGTGELFF.

The chain carries TRBV30 and TRBJ1-5; no clear D gene. From germline, CDR1 is GTSNPN and CDR2 SVGIG (reference sequence). The length of the CDR3 is 15 residues. Trimming pared 3 bases from V and 4 bases from J, leaving 16 bases between. Written as DNA, the CDR3 is TGTGCCTGGAGAGCCCCGGCAGACACTAATCAGCCCCAGCATTTT. Its translation: CAWRAPADTNQPQHF.

The chain recombines TRBV11-2 with TRBJ1-5; 9 nucleotides agree with TRBD1. The CDR3 has 15 residues. Germline V gene sequence: CDR1 SGHAT, CDR2 FQNNGV. The junction had 4 bases not matched to a gene; V was cut back by 5 bases and J by 2 bases. CDR3 DNA sequence: TGTGCCAGCAGCCGTGACAGGGGGGGCAATCAGCCCCAGCATTTT. Residues: CASSRDRGGNQPQHF.

The V and J genes are TRBV18 and TRBJ1-5, with D unclear. Deletions cut 3 bases from V and 3 bases from J, with 6 bases between. The CDR3 covers 13 residues. CDR1 and CDR2 from the germline V gene are KGHSH and LQKENI. DNA for the CDR3: TGTGCCAGCTCACCGGCAGACAATCAGCCCCAGCATTTT. Translating it yields CASSPADNQPQHF.

The genes are TRBV7-6 and TRBJ1-1, with D unresolved. This CDR3 region has 16 residues. V shed 2 bases and J shed 1 base, with 14 bases lying between them. Germline values: CDR1 SGHVS, CDR2 FNYEAQ. CDR3 sequence: CASSLSATDKNTEAFF. CDR3 nucleotides: TGTGCCAGCAGCTTATCAGCAACAGATAAGAACACTGAAGCTTTCTTT.

The genes are TRBV12-5 and TRBJ2-1, with 8 bases lining up with TRBD2. The V gene's germline CDR1 is LGHNT and CDR2 FRNRAP. The CDR3 has 14 residues. V was pared by 1 base and J by 7 bases, with 3 bases of the junction left unmatched. CDR3 sequence reads: CASGLAGGRNEQFF. Written as DNA, the CDR3 is TGTGCTAGTGGTTTGGCGGGAGGGCGGAATGAGCAGTTCTTC.

Only a few counts were recorded for this clone. The genes are TRBV29-1 and TRBJ1-1; 7 nucleotides match TRBD1. This CDR3 is built from 12 residues. CDR1 is SQVTM, CDR2 ANQGSEA, per germline. The ends lost 7 bases at V and 5 bases at J; junction bases unmatched: 7. The CDR3 loop is CSGRQGSTEAFF. The DNA of the CDR3 is TGCAGCGGGCGACAGGGCTCTACTGAAGCTTTCTTT.

The rearrangement uses TRBV28 and TRBJ2-7; 7 bases agree with TRBD2. This CDR3 has 14 amino acids. The ends lost 7 bases at V and 1 base at J; junction bases unmatched: 7. Germline loops: CDR1 MDHEN, CDR2 SYDVKM. CDR3 bases: TGTGCCAGCACCCGGCAGCGGGGTTCCTACGAGCAGTACTTC. Its protein product is CASTRQRGSYEQYF.

The rearrangement uses TRBV6-5 and TRBJ2-7; 8 bases are shared with TRBD1. V trimming: 5 bases; J trimming: 6 bases; junction bases outside the gene matches: 6. CDR1 and CDR2 (germline): MNHEY, SVGAGI. The CDR3 is 13 amino acids. The CDR3 is CASSRQGSGEQYF. Written as DNA, the CDR3 is TGTGCCAGCAGTCGACAGGGGTCAGGCGAGCAGTACTTC.

The chain employs TRBV9 and TRBJ2-1; TRBD1 agrees at 8 bases. Germline V gene sequence: CDR1 SGDLS, CDR2 YYNGEE. Trimming at V came to 2 bases and at J to 5 bases, leaving 3 bases not matched to a gene. This CDR3 contains 14 residues. The CDR3 sequence: CASSVQGANNEQFF. CDR3 in DNA: TGTGCCAGCAGCGTCCAGGGGGCAAACAATGAGCAGTTCTTC.

J is TRBJ2-3 and V is TRBV11-2; 11 bases match TRBD2. V was pared by 1 base and J by 9 bases, with 12 bases of the junction left unmatched. CDR1 SGHAT and CDR2 FQNNGV come from the germline V gene. The CDR3 has 17 amino acids. CDR3 sequence (DNA): TGTGCCAGCAGCTTAGGGGTAGCGGGAGGGCAAAGGGAAACGCAGTATTTT. As protein: CASSLGVAGGQRETQYF.

The sample holds a few counts of this clone. The chain recombines TRBV6-1 with TRBJ1-5; 8 nucleotides match TRBD1. The V segment lost 5 bases and the J segment 5 bases; nucleotides outside the gene matches: 2. Per the germline V gene, CDR1 is MNHNS and CDR2 is SASEGT. The CDR3 is 13 amino acids. The CDR3 is CASSQTGDQPQHF. In DNA form, the CDR3 reads TGTGCCAGCAGTCAGACAGGGGATCAGCCCCAGCATTTT.

The chain couples TRBV11-2 to TRBJ1-2; 10 bases line up with TRBD1. The germline V gene encodes CDR1 SGHAT and CDR2 FQNNGV. Trimming took 1 base from V and 4 from J; bases not matched to a gene: 6. This CDR3 comprises 16 residues. The CDR3 nucleotides read TGTGCCAGCAGCTTAGTCCGCGGGGACAGGGGCTATGGCTACACCTTC. This translates into CASSLVRGDRGYGYTF.

This chain joins TRBV30 and TRBJ1-1, with D uncertain. The V gene's germline CDR1 is GTSNPN and CDR2 SVGIG (reference sequence). The V end lost 0 bases, the J end lost 12 bases, and 17 bases lay between the germline ends. The CDR3 is made up of 13 amino acids. Written as DNA, the CDR3 is TGTGCCTGGAGTGTAGAGCAGGCGTTGACATCTTTCTTT. As protein: CAWSVEQALTSFF.

The V and J genes are TRBV2 and TRBJ2-2, with 7 nucleotides matching TRBD2. From germline, CDR1 is SNHLY and CDR2 FYNNEI. This CDR3 contains 14 residues. V gave up 6 bases and J gave up 6 bases; unmatched junction bases: 7. The DNA of the CDR3 is TGTGCCAGCAGGGGTACGGGAGGTTCCGGGGAGCTGTTTTTT. It codes for CASRGTGGSGELFF.

This chain uses TRBV30 with TRBJ2-7, with D possibly being TRBD1 (6 bases). The V and J ends lost 0 bases and 4 bases respectively, with 10 bases between them. CDR1 is GTSNPN and CDR2 is SVGIG in the germline V gene (reference sequence). The CDR3 consists of 13 residues. The DNA for the CDR3 is TGTGCCTGGAGTGTACTGCAGGGGTACGAGCAGTACTTC. Its protein product is CAWSVLQGYEQYF.

V is TRBV28 and J is TRBJ2-7, with 7 bases matching TRBD1. Losses at the gene ends were 6 bases for V and 3 bases for J; bases not matched to a gene: 2. Germline V gives CDR1 MDHEN, CDR2 SYDVKM. This CDR3 is 12 amino acids long. The DNA of the CDR3 is TGTGCCAGCAGGGGACAGATCTACGAGCAGTACTTC. It is translated as CASRGQIYEQYF.

The J gene is TRBJ1-2, the V gene TRBV4-2; no definite D call. This CDR3 contains 15 residues. CDR1 and CDR2 (germline): LGHNA, YNFKEQ. V was trimmed by 0 bases and J by 4 bases, leaving 12 bases between them. The CDR3 sequence is CASSQEEADGYGYTF. As DNA, the CDR3 is TGTGCCAGCAGCCAAGAGGAGGCAGACGGCTATGGCTACACCTTC.

The rearrangement links TRBV5-4 to TRBJ2-1; 8 bases are a match to TRBD1. Germline lookup yields CDR1 SGHNT and CDR2 YYREEE (reference sequence). V shed 0 bases, J shed 10 bases, and the junction held 9 bases outside the gene matches. The CDR3 sequence is 15 residues long. CDR3 in amino acids: CASSLESGGAGEQFF. The CDR3 DNA reads as TGTGCCAGCAGCTTGGAGTCAGGGGGCGCAGGAGAGCAGTTCTTC.